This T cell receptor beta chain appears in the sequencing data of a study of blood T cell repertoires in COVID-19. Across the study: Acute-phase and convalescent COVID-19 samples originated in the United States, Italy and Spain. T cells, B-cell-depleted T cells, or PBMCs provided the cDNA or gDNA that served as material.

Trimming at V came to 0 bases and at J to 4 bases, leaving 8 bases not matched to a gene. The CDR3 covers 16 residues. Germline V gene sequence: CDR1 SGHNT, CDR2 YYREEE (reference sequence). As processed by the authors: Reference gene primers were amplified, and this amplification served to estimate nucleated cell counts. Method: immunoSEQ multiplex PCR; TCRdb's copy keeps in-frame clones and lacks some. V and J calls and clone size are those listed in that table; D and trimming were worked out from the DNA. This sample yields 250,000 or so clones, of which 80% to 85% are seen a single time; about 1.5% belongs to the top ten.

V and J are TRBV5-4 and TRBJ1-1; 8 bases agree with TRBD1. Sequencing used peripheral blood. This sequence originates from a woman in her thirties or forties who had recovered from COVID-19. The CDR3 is CASSLGTGRLATEAFF. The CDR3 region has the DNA TGTGCCAGCAGCTTGGGGACAGGGCGACTAGCCACTGAAGCTTTCTTT.